The entry below describes one T cell receptor beta chain. Which antigen it targets is not known. Base qualities were left out, and no much larger clone turns up one base away. According to the germline V gene, CDR1 reads SGDLS and CDR2 reads YYNGEE. V is clipped by 3 bases and J by 0 bases, and the sequence between their germline boundaries is 9 bases long. The CDR3 covers 15 residues, taking in both the cysteine and the phenylalanine. The sequence is cut down to CDR3 DNA, 45 bases in frame from base 1. The data originate from a study of blood T cell repertoires in COVID-19 (dated by TCRdb to the early 2020s). For the study in its entirety: Samples covering the acute and convalescent phases of COVID-19 were provided by collaborators in the United States, Italy and Spain. The material from the prospective study consisted of cDNA or gDNA derived from T cells, B-cell-depleted T cells, or PBMCs. Subjects who had been exposed to COVID-19, were actively infected with it, or had recovered from it provided the deeply sampled blood TCRbeta repertoires that made up the dataset. The repertoires were released in a freely available public database intended as a resource for research on the immune response to SARS-CoV-2. The samples were drawn from the first 160 participants of the ongoing ImmuneRACE study and from some 1,300 subjects provided by 6 global collaborators. The sample metadata nearly always contained a de-identified subject ID, COVID-19 status, age in years and sex. HLA class I and class II types, where available, came from metadata supplied by the sample provider rather than from assay-based typing. Study-level results and caveats: The amount of clinical and demographic metadata varied by source and participant and was provided uncurated.

Collaborating institutions collected whole blood in K2EDTA tubes following their own protocols. For TCRbeta analysis, collaborators shipped samples as frozen whole blood, isolated PBMCs, or DNA extracted from either of those sample types. TCRbeta CDR3 regions were amplified from genomic DNA by means of the immunoSEQ Assay, a bias-controlled multiplex PCR. On the authors' methods: Within the assay, amplification of reference gene primers was used to estimate how many nucleated cells each sample contained. To quantify the absolute abundance of each unique TCRbeta CDR3 rearrangement, sequence reads were collapsed and filtered. For each sample, productive Simpson clonality was calculated as the square root of Simpson's diversity index over productive rearrangements. The source is immuneACCESS, and TCRdb retained only in-frame sequences with V and J called. Part of the clones is not carried over; for the studies checked, unresolved V genes explain less than half of this, and the remainder is unexplained. The V and J calls and the clone size are those of that table, but D and trimming were determined from the DNA. This sample holds 70,000 to 95,000 clones; 85% were observed only once. The ten biggest clones cover over 9.5% of the sample.

Sample: peripheral blood. This receptor was taken from a woman in her 70s with active or convalescent COVID-19. This chain is built from TRBV9 and TRBJ1-4, with the identity of the D gene unclear. The CDR3 amino acid sequence is: CASSDPRTTNEKLFF. In nucleotides, the sequence is TGTGCCAGCAGCGACCCGCGGACAACTAATGAAAAACTGTTTTTT.